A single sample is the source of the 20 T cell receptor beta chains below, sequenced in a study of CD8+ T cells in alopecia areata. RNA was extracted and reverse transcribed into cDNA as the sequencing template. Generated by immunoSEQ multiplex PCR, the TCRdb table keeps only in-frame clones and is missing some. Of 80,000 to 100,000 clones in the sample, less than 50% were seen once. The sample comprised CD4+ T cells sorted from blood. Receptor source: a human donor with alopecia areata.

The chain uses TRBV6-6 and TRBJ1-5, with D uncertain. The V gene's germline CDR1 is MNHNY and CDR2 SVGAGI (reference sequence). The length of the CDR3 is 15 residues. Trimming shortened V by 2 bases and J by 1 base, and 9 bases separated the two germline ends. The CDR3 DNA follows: TGTGCCAGCAGTTACCAAGGGTCCAGCAATCAGCCCCAGCATTTT. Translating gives CASSYQGSSNQPQHF.

CDR3 in amino acids: CSYKRGLAQNTGELFF. CDR3 bases: TGCAGCTACAAGAGAGGACTAGCACAGAACACCGGGGAGCTGTTTTTT. The chain recombines TRBV29-1 with TRBJ2-2, with 8 bases matching TRBD2. Germline V gene sequence: CDR1 SQVTM, CDR2 ANQGSEA. The CDR3 consists of 16 residues. V gave up 8 bases and J gave up 1 base; unmatched junction bases: 12.

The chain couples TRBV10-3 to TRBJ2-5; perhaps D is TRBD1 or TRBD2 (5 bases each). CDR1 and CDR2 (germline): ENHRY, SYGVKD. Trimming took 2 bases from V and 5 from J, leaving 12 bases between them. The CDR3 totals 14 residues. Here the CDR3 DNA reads TGTGCCATCAGTGAGGTAGCCAGGGAGGAGACCCAGTACTTC. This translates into CAISEVAREETQYF.

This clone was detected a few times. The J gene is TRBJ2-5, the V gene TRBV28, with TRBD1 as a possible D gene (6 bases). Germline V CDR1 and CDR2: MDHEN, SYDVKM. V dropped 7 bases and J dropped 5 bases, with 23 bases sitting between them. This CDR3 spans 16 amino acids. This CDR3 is CASNSLTGPQVETQYF. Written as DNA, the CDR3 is TGTGCCAGCAACTCCCTGACAGGCCCGCAGGTGGAGACCCAGTACTTC.

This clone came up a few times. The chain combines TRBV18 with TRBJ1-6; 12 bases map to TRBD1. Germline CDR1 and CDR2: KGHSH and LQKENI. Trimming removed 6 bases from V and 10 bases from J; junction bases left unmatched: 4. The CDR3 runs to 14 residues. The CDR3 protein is CASSPGQGASPLHF. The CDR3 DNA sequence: TGTGCCAGCTCGCCGGGACAGGGGGCATCACCCCTCCACTTT.

CDR3 sequence reads: CASSGRTGSAEAFF. CDR3 DNA sequence: TGTGCCAGCAGTGGCAGGACAGGGAGCGCTGAAGCTTTCTTT. The J gene is TRBJ1-1, the V gene TRBV6-1, with TRBD1 identical over 8 bases. J was trimmed by 6 bases and V by 4 bases; bases with no gene match: 7. This CDR3 contains 14 residues. Germline V gives CDR1 MNHNS, CDR2 SASEGT.

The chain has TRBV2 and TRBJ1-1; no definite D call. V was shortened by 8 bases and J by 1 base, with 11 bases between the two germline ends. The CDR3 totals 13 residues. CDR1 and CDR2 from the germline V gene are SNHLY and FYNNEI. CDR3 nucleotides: TGTGCCAGCGGATCCTGGTCGAACACTGAAGCTTTCTTT. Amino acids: CASGSWSNTEAFF.

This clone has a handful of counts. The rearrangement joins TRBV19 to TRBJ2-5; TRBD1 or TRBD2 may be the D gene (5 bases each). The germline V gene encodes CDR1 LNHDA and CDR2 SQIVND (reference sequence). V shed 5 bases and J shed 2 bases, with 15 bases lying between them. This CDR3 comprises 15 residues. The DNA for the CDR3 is TGTGCCAGTAGTCTGCAGGGAGAACGGCAAGAGACCCAGTACTTC. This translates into CASSLQGERQETQYF.

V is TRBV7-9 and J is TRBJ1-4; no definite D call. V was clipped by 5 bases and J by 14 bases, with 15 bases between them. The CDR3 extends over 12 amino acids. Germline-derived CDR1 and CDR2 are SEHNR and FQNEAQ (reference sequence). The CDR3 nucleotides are TGTGCCAGCAGCGCCGCGGGAAGGGTTCTGTTTTTT. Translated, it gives CASSAAGRVLFF.

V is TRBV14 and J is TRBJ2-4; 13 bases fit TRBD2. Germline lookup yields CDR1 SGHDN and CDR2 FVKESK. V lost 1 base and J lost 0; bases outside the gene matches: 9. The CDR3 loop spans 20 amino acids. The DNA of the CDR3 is TGTGCCAGCAGCCAAGTCCCGGGACTAGCGGGAATAATAGCCAAAAACATTCAGTACTTC. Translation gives CASSQVPGLAGIIAKNIQYF. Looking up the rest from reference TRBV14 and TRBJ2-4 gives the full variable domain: EAGVTQFPSHSVIEKGQTVTLRCDPISGHDNLYWYRRVMGKEIKFLLHFVKESKQDESGMPNNRFLAERTGGTYSTLKVQPAELEDSGVYFCASSQVPGLAGIIAKNIQYFGAGTRLSVL.

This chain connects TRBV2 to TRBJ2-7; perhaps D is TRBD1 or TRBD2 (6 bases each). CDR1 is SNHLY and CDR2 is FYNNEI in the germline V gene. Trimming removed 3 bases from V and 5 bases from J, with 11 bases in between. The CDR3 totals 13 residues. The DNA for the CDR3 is TGTGCCAGCAGTGACAACAGGGAGGACGAGCAGTACTTC. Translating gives CASSDNREDEQYF. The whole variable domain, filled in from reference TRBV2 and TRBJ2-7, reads EPEVTQTPSHQVTQMGQEVILRCVPISNHLYFYWYRQILGQKVEFLVSFYNNEISEKSEIFDDQFSVERPDGSNFTLKIRSTKLEDSAMYFCASSDNREDEQYFGPGTRLTVT.

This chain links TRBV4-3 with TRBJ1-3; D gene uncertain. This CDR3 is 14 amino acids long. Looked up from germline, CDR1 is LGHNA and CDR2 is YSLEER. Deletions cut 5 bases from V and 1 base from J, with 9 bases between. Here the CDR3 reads CASSALRSGNTIYF. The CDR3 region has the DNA TGCGCCAGCAGCGCCCTCCGTTCTGGAAACACCATATATTTT.

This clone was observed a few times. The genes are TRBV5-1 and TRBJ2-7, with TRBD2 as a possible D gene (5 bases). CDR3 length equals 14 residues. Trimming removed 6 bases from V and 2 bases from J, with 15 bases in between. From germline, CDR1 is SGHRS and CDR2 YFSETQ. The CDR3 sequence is CASKERNLAYEQYF. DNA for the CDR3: TGCGCCAGCAAGGAGCGGAACCTCGCCTACGAGCAGTACTTC.

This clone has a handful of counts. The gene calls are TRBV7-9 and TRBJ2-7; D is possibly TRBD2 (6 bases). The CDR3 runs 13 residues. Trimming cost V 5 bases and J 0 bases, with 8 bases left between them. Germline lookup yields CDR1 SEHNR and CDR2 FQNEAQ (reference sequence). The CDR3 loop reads CASSRGYSYEQYF. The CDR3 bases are TGTGCCAGCAGCCGGGGGTACTCCTACGAGCAGTACTTC.

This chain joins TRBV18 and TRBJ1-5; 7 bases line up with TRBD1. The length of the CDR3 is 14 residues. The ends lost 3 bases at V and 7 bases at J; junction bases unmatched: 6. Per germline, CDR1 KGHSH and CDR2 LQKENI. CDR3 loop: CASSPDRARQPQHF. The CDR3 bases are TGTGCCAGCTCACCTGACAGGGCTAGGCAGCCCCAGCATTTT.

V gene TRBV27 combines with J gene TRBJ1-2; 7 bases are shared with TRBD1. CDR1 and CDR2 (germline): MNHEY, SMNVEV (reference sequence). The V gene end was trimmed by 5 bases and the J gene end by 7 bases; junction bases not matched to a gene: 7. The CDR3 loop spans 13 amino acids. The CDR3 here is CASSNRGGGGYTF. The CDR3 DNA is TGTGCCAGCAGTAACAGGGGCGGGGGTGGCTACACCTTC.

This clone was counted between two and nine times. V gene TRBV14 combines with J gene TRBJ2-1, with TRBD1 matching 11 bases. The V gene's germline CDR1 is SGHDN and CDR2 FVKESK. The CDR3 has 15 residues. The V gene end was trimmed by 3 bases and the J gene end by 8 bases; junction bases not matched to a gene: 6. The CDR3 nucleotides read TGTGCCAGCAGCCAGTCCGGGACAGGGGGGCATGAGCAGTTCTTC. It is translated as CASSQSGTGGHEQFF.

The chain's CDR3 is CAWRRTGNSYEQYF. DNA for the CDR3: TGTGCCTGGAGACGGACAGGCAACTCCTACGAGCAGTACTTC. V is TRBV30 and J is TRBJ2-7, with TRBD1 matching 7 bases. Trimming at V came to 3 bases and at J to 0 bases, leaving 5 bases not matched to a gene. CDR1 and CDR2 (germline): GTSNPN, SVGIG (reference sequence). The CDR3 covers 14 residues.

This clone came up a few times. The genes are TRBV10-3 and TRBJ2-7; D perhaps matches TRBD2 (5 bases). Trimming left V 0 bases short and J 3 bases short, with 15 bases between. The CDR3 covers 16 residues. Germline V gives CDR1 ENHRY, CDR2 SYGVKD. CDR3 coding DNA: TGTGCCATCAGTGAGTCGACTATCTCGGACCACTACGAGCAGTACTTC. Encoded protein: CAISESTISDHYEQYF.

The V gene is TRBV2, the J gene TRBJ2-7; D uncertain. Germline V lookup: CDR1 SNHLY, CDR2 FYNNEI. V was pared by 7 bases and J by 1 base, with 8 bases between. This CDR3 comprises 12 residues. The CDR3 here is CASTRRSYEQYF. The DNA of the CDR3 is TGTGCCAGCACGCGCAGGTCCTACGAGCAGTACTTC.